This T cell receptor beta chain was captured in a study of identical twins (TCRdb year 2016). For the wider study: To test whether fetal clonotypes persist, the study used deep sequencing on TCR alpha and beta repertoires from monozygotic twins, unrelated adults of various ages, and cord blood. Replicate twin experiments were performed at different times using different library preparation protocols to rule out contamination. General study outcomes and caveats: Excess twin sharing in beta out-of-frame sequences was weaker because fewer shared sequences lowered the signal-to-noise ratio. In monozygotic twins, recombination models systematically underestimated out-of-frame TCR alpha sharing, but the models matched the sharing seen between unrelated individuals. Because the same donors could not be followed over many years, the conclusions depended on cross-sectional statistical analysis. Fewer insertions were carried by abundant cord blood beta clonotypes; a weaker similar trend was observed in young adult naive repertoires, while no such trend was observed in memory repertoires. Invariant T cells such as MAIT and iNKT could partly confound zero-insertion analyses, although diverse VJ usage argued against such confounding for most clonotypes. Out-of-frame TCR alpha sequences shared between twins showed an excess of low generation-probability sequences compared with coincidental sharing between unrelated individuals.

This clonotype has more than one count but fewer than ten. There is no known antigen for this receptor. The input lacks base qualities; no much larger clone sits a single base away. The receptor library was made with 5' RACE. These reads were obtained on an Illumina HiSeq 2000. Template switching introduced a universal primer binding site; the final cDNA contained a unique molecular identifier, enabling accurate counting of TCR cDNA molecules. Specific primers in the conserved constant-segment region were used to synthesize first-strand cDNA for the TCR alpha and beta chains. To control for contamination, every cDNA library was double barcoded, receiving both a SMART-Mk sample barcode and Illumina barcodes. Two successive PCR steps introduced TruSeq adapter sequences along with Illumina sample barcodes. The TCR alpha and beta cDNA libraries were sequenced on the Illumina HiSeq platform using custom primers. The original methods were these. Unique molecular identifiers were extracted from raw reads with MiGEC, and CDR3 positions were determined with MiXCR. Recombination models were inferred per individual with the repgenHMM and IGoR tools using an EM algorithm. The tcR package in R was used for shared clonotype analysis, with sharing normalized by the product of cloneset sizes. To study raw recombination without the effects of thymic and clonal selection, out-of-frame nonproductive sequences were analyzed. Starting from the raw public reads, TCRdb applied fastp trimming at Q25, assembled clones with MiXCR and retained in-frame beta chains. Under each unique CDR3 protein, matching rows form one entry showing the most common genes and DNA. The V and J calls follow TCRdb's processing rather than the paper's. For this sample the table gives hundreds of thousands of distinct CDR3 sequences, of which around 10% were detected only once. 4.5% to 5.5% of the sample is taken by the ten largest.

Only healthy Caucasian donors were included. Using Miltenyi CD45RO+ enrichment and human naive T-cell isolation kits, memory (CD45RO+) and naive T cells were isolated from PBMC. From its cysteine to its phenylalanine, the CDR3 spans 16 amino acids. The retained sequence is limited to the CDR3, 48 bases, with the frame set at the first base. The junction carries 13 bases between V and J, which are trimmed by 4 bases and 3 bases respectively. From the germline V gene (reference sequence), CDR1 is MNHEY and CDR2 is SMNVEV. The rearrangement combines TRBV27 with TRBJ2-6, with the D gene not confidently named. The sequence was obtained from a woman aged 18-30 years in good health. The sequencing input was memory (CD45RO+) T cells sorted from blood. The intended sense of this specimen's cell subset or site label: CD45RO+ enriched T cells. The CDR3: CASSSAGSGGANVLTF. The nucleotides read TGTGCCAGCAGTTCCGCCGGGTCAGGTGGGGCCAACGTCCTGACTTTC.